A single sample gave rise to the 18 T cell receptor beta chains below, sequenced in a study of molecular identifiers for immune sequencing clone quantification. Via MiXCR, TCRdb re-called the PCR reads, giving one row per CDR3 protein. The data contain hundreds of thousands of distinct CDR3 sequences, 25% of them singletons. Sample: naive CD8+ T cells from blood, with Jurkat cell RNA spiked in. The subset is: FACS-sorted CD8+CD4-CCR7+CD45RA+ naive T cells. The origin of the receptors is a human donor in good health. Some libraries in this study had Jurkat cell RNA spiked in.

A word on this clonotype: One end of the junction fails to match germline, which may point to a read error. The rearrangement joins TRBV12-3 or TRBV12-4 to TRBJ2-3, with 7 bases matching TRBD1. The CDR3 is 14 amino acids. This CDR3 reads CASSRDSITDAQYF. CDR3 DNA: TGTGCCAGCAGTCGGGACAGCATCACAGATGCGCAGTATTTT.

The rearrangement links TRBV9 to TRBJ2-5, with D possibly matching TRBD1 (6 bases). Trimming cost V 0 bases and J 1 base, with 16 bases left between them. CDR3 size: 17 residues. Per germline, CDR1 SGDLS and CDR2 YYNGEE. The DNA of the CDR3 is TGTGCCAGCAGCGTAGGTTATTTTGGGACACCCCAAGAGACCCAGTACTTC. Translated, it gives CASSVGYFGTPQETQYF.

This clonotype occurred many times. The chain carries TRBV29-1 and TRBJ1-2, with D hard to call. Trimming took off 4 bases at V and 3 bases at J, with 6 bases between the two ends. Germline assignment: CDR1 SQVTM and CDR2 ANQGSEA. This CDR3 has 11 residues. DNA for the CDR3: TGCAGCGTTGGGCAGGACTATGGCTACACCTTC. This gives the protein CSVGQDYGYTF.

The CDR3 DNA reads TGTGCCAGCAGCTTAGGGACAAGGAACACTGAAGCTTTCTTT. It yields the protein CASSLGTRNTEAFF. This chain joins TRBV11-2 and TRBJ1-1; tentative D call: TRBD1 (5 bases). V was cut by 1 base and J by 1 base, with 7 bases left in between. Germline CDR1 reads SGHAT; CDR2 reads FQNNGV. The CDR3 is made up of 14 amino acids. The full variable domain, rest sourced from reference TRBV11-2 and TRBJ1-1, is EAGVAQSPRYKIIEKRQSVAFWCNPISGHATLYWYQQILGQGPKLLIQFQNNGVVDDSQLPKDRFSAERLKGVDSTLKIQPAKLEDSAVYLCASSLGTRNTEAFFGQGTRLTVV.

In the case of this clonotype: This may be a read error: a much more frequent sequence differs by one nucleotide. The chain is built from TRBV6-5 and TRBJ2-1, with 9 positions matching TRBD1. The CDR3 has 15 residues. J was trimmed by 8 bases and V by 5 bases; bases with no gene match: 10. CDR1 is MNHEY and CDR2 is SVGAGI in the germline V gene. The CDR3 DNA reads TGTGCCAGCAGTCCTCGGGACAGGGAGAGCGATGAGCAGTTCTTC. This translates into CASSPRDRESDEQFF.

Only a few counts were recorded for this clonotype. The CDR3 DNA follows: TGCGCCAGCAGCCGCGTCGGGACAGAAGAGACCCAGTACTTC. This sequence encodes CASSRVGTEETQYF. This sequence joins TRBV4-1 and TRBJ2-5, with TRBD1 identical over 7 bases. V gave up 4 bases and J gave up 3 bases; unmatched junction bases: 5. The CDR3 loop spans 14 amino acids. Germline loops: CDR1 MGHRA, CDR2 YSYEKL.

Worth noting for this clonotype: Since a much larger clone is just one base distant, this may be a read error. The V and J genes are TRBV5-1 and TRBJ1-1; no clear D. The CDR3 consists of 15 residues. Germline CDR1 and CDR2: SGHRS and YFSETQ. The CDR3 region is CASSLEGWENAEAFF. Written as DNA, the CDR3 is TGCGCCAGCAGCTTGGAAGGTTGGGAGAACGCTGAAGCTTTCTTT.

V and J are TRBV20-1 and TRBJ2-5; D may be TRBD1 (6 bases). Germline V gene sequence: CDR1 DFQATT, CDR2 SNEGSKA (reference sequence). This CDR3 is built from 14 residues. Trimming shortened V by 5 bases and J by 1 base, and 14 bases separated the two germline ends. CDR3 in amino acids: CSAEYRVLQETQYF. CDR3 DNA: TGCAGTGCTGAATACAGGGTCCTCCAAGAGACCCAGTACTTC.

This clonotype came up once. A much larger clone lies a single base off, so this may be a read error. This chain joins TRBV6-6 and TRBJ2-1; no clear D gene. Germline CDR1 reads MNHNY; CDR2 reads SVGAGI (reference sequence). The CDR3 has 13 amino acids. This CDR3 is CASSYSSDNEQLF. In DNA form, the CDR3 reads TGTGCCAGCAGTTACTCGTCCGACAATGAGCAGCTCTTC.

Only one count was recorded for this clonotype. This may arise from a read error, as a much more abundant clone is one base away. The chain combines TRBV27 with TRBJ2-7; D is undetermined. The CDR3 totals 13 residues. Germline V gene sequence: CDR1 MNHEY, CDR2 SMNVEV (reference sequence). CDR3: CARSSGVAYEQYF. The CDR3, as DNA: TGTGCCCGCAGCTCCGGTGTGGCCTACGAGCAGTACTTC.

A word on this clonotype: Because the CDR3 is missing its conserved closing phenylalanine or tryptophan, this is likely a read error. The chain employs TRBV5-6 and TRBJ2-5; 9 bases map to TRBD1. V was pared by 2 bases and J by 5 bases, with 19 bases of the junction left unmatched. Germline CDR1 and CDR2: SGHDT and YYEEEE. The CDR3 is 19 residues long. The CDR3 nucleotides are TGTGCCAGCAGCTTAACTCAACAGGGGGCAGGTAACCAGGTCGAGACCCAGTACATC. This translates into CASSLTQQGAGNQVETQYI.

This clonotype was detected ten times or more. This sequence joins TRBV6-1 and TRBJ2-3; D may be TRBD1 (5 bases). CDR1 and CDR2 (germline): MNHNS, SASEGT. The CDR3 sequence is 17 residues long. The ends were cut back, 9 bases at V and 1 base at J, with 23 bases in the middle. CDR3: CARRALVKARGTDTQYF. The CDR3 DNA is TGTGCCAGAAGAGCGTTGGTGAAGGCCAGGGGCACAGATACGCAGTATTTT.

Comments on this clonotype: Since the CDR3 does not end with the conserved phenylalanine or tryptophan, this likely comes from a read error. The chain employs TRBV5-1 and TRBJ2-3, with TRBD2 matching 7 bases. J gave up 2 bases and V 0 bases, and 3 bases lay outside the gene matches. Germline values: CDR1 SGHRS, CDR2 YFSETQ. CDR3 size: 15 residues. The CDR3 sequence: CASSLVGGFTDTQYL. The CDR3 bases are TGCGCCAGCAGCTTGGTGGGGGGGTTCACAGATACGCAGTATCTT.

This clonotype has only a few counts. V is TRBV24-1 and J is TRBJ2-2, with 7 bases that match TRBD2. Germline V gene lookup returns CDR1 KGHDR and CDR2 SFDVKD. This CDR3 is built from 18 residues. After removal of 1 base from V and 6 bases from J, the junction contained 13 bases not matched to a gene. This CDR3 is CATSDFPGREVDAGELFF. The CDR3 coding sequence is TGTGCCACCAGTGATTTTCCAGGGAGGGAGGTGGACGCCGGGGAGCTGTTTTTT.

Comment on this clonotype: A much larger clone lies a single base off, so this may be a read error. The gene calls are TRBV5-4 and TRBJ2-7; D gene uncertain. Germline CDR1 is SGHNT and CDR2 is YYREEE (reference sequence). The CDR3 contains 14 residues. The ends were cut back, 4 bases at V and 2 bases at J, with 13 bases in the middle. Here the CDR3 reads CASSTSTYPYEQYF. CDR3 nucleotide sequence: TGTGCCAGCAGCACCTCGACATACCCCTACGAGCAGTACTTC.

The chain uses TRBV19 and TRBJ2-2; 14 nucleotides line up with TRBD2. The ends lost 0 bases at V and 1 base at J; junction bases unmatched: 7. The CDR3 sequence is 20 residues long. The V gene's germline CDR1 is LNHDA and CDR2 SQIVND (reference sequence). The CDR3 spells CASSIDGGTSGSQNTGELFF. CDR3 nucleotide sequence: TGTGCCAGTAGTATAGATGGAGGGACTAGCGGGAGTCAGAACACCGGGGAGCTGTTTTTT.

This clonotype showed up many times. The chain has TRBV12-3 or TRBV12-4 and TRBJ2-3; D is possibly TRBD2 (6 bases). Trimming cost V 1 base and J 5 bases, with 16 bases left between them. This CDR3 has 16 amino acids. CDR3 in amino acids: CASSLEDPGVLDTQYF. CDR3 in DNA: TGTGCCAGCAGTTTAGAAGATCCGGGAGTGTTAGATACGCAGTATTTT.

Worth noting for this clonotype: Being one base from a much bigger clone, this may be a read error. The V gene is TRBV2, the J gene TRBJ2-3; TRBD2 might be the D (5 bases). CDR3 length equals 14 residues. Trimming removed 6 bases at V and 0 bases at J, with 10 bases between. Germline V gives CDR1 SNHLY, CDR2 FYNNEI. The CDR3 spells CASRRVPSTDTQYF. CDR3 sequence (DNA): TGTGCCAGCAGGAGGGTACCTAGCACAGATACGCAGTATTTT.